This T cell receptor (beta chain) was recorded in a study of shared clonotypes between healthy human individuals. TCRdb's table, derived via immunoSEQ multiplex PCR, lists solely in-frame clones and lacks some. The profile shows more than 1.2 million clones, about 98.5% of them singletons. The CDR3 totals 15 residues. The V and J ends lost 4 bases and 5 bases, in that order; junction bases with no gene match: 6. Germline V gene lookup returns CDR1 SGHNT and CDR2 YYREEE (reference sequence). The sample taken for sequencing was naive CD4+ T cells sorted from blood. This sample's subset: CD45RA+ positively selected. This TCR came from a young man in good health. The genes are TRBV5-4 and TRBJ2-2; 9 bases align to TRBD1. The CDR3 DNA sequence: TGTGCCAGCAGCCAGGGACAGGGAAGGACCGGGGAGCTGTTTTTT. Protein product: CASSQGQGRTGELFF.